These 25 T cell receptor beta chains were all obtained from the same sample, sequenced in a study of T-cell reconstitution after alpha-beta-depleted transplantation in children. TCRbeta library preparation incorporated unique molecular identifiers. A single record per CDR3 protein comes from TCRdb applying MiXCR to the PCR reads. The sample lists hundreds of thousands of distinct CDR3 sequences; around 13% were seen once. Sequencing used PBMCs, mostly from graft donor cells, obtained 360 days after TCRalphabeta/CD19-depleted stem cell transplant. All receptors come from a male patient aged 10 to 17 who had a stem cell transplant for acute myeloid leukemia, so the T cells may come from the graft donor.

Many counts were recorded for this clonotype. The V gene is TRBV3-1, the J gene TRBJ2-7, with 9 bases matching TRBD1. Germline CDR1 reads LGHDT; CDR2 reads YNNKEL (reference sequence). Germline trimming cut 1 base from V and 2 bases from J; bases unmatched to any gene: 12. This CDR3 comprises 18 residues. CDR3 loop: CASSQVRGPGQGTYEQYF. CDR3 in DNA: TGTGCCAGCAGCCAAGTCAGAGGACCGGGACAGGGCACCTACGAGCAGTACTTC.

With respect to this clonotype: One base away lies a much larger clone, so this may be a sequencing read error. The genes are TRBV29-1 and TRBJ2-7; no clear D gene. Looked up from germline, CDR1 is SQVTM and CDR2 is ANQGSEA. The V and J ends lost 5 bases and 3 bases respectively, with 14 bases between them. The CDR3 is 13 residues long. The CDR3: CSVRDKGNYEQYF. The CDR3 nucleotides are TGCAGCGTTCGTGACAAGGGAAACTACGAGCAGTACTTC.

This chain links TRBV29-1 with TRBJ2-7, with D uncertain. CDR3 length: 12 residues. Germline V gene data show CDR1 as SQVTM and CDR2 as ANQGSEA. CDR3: CRLRSITYEQYF. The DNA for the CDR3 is TGCAGACTGAGGTCGATCACCTACGAGCAGTACTTC.

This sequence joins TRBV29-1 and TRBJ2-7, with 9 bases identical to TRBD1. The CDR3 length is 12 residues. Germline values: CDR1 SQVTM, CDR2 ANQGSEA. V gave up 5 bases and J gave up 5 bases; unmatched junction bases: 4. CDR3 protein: CSVFRTGDEQYF. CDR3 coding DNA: TGCAGCGTTTTTCGGACAGGGGACGAGCAGTACTTC.

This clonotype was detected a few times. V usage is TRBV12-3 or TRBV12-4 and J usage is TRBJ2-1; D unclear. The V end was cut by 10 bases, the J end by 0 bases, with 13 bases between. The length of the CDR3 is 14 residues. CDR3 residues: CATGDGRSYNEQFF. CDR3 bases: TGTGCCACCGGTGACGGGCGCTCCTACAATGAGCAGTTCTTC.

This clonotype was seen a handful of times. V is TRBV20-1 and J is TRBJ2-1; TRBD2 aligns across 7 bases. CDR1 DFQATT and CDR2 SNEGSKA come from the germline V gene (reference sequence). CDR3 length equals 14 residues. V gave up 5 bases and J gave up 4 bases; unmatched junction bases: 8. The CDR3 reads CSARTSDRYNEQFF. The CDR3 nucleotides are TGCAGTGCTCGGACTAGTGATCGGTACAATGAGCAGTTCTTC.

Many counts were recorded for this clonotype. CDR3 DNA: TGTGCCAGCAGCTCTGGGCGGGAGGCCTCCTACAATGAGCAGTTCTTC. It encodes CASSSGREASYNEQFF. The gene calls are TRBV11-3 and TRBJ2-1; 8 nucleotides line up with TRBD2. The junction had 5 bases not matched to a gene; V was cut back by 4 bases and J by 0 bases. There are 16 residues in the CDR3. CDR1 is SGHNT and CDR2 is YENEEA in the germline V gene.

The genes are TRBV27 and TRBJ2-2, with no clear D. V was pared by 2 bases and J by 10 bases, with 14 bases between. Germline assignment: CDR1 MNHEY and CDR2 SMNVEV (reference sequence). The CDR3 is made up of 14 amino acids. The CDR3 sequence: CASSLPEPPEELFF. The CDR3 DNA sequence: TGTGCCAGCAGTTTACCGGAACCCCCCGAGGAGCTGTTTTTT.

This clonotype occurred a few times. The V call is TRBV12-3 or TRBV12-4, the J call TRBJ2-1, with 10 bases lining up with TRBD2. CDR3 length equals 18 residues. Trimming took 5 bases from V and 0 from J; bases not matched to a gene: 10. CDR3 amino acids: CASSPTGLAASSYNEQFF. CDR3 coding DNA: TGTGCCAGCAGTCCCACCGGACTAGCGGCAAGCTCCTACAATGAGCAGTTCTTC.

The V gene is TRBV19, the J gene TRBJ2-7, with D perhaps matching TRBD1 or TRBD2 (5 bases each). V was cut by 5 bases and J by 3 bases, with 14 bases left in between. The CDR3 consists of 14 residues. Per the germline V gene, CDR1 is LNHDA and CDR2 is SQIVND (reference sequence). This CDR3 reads CASSSGPIGYEQYF. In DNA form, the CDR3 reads TGTGCCAGTAGTTCGGGGCCAATAGGCTACGAGCAGTACTTC.

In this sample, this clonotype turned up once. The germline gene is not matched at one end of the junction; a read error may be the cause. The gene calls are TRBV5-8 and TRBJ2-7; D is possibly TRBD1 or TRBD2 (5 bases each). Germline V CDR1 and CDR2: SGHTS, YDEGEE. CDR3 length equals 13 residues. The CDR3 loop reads CAISREGTYEQYF. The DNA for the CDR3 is TGTGCCATCAGCCGTGAGGGGACCTACGAGCAGTACTTC.

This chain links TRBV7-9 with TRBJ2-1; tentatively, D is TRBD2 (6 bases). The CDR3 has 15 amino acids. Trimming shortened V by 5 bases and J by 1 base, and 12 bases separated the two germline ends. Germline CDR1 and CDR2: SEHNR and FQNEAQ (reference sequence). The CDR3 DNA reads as TGTGCCAGCAGCGAACAGCGGGTTTCCTACAATGAGCAGTTCTTC. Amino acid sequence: CASSEQRVSYNEQFF.

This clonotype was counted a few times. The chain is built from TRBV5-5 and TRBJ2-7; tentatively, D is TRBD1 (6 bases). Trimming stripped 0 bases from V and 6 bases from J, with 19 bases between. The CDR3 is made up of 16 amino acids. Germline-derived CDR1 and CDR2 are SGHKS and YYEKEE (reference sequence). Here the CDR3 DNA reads TGTGCCAGCAGCTTGGAAGATCGTCAGGGGTTTTTCGAGCAGTACTTC. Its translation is CASSLEDRQGFFEQYF.

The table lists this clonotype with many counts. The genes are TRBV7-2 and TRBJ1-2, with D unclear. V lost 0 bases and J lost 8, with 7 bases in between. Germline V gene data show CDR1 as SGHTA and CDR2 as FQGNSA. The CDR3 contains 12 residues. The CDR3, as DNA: TGTGCCAGCAGCTTAGCGCCGGGGGGCTACACCTTC. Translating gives CASSLAPGGYTF.

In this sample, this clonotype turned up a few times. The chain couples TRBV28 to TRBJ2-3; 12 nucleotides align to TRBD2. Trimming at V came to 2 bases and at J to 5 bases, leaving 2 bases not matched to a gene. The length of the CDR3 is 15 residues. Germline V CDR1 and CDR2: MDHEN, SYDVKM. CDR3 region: CASSLGGLAGDTQYF. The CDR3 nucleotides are TGTGCCAGCAGTTTAGGGGGACTAGCGGGAGATACGCAGTATTTT.

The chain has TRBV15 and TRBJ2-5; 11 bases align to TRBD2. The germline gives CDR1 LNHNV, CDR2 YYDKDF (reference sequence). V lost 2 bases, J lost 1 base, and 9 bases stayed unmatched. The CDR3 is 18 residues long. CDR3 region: CATSRMLGGLAVQETQYF. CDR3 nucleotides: TGTGCCACCAGCAGAATGTTGGGGGGACTAGCGGTCCAAGAGACCCAGTACTTC.

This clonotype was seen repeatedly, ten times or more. CDR3 protein: CASSEVGSEAFF. CDR3 sequence (DNA): TGTGCCAGCAGTGAAGTGGGATCTGAAGCTTTCTTT. The chain recombines TRBV25-1 with TRBJ1-1; D uncertain. The CDR3 has 12 amino acids. Trimming left V 2 bases short and J 6 bases short, with 7 bases between. The germline gives CDR1 MGHDK, CDR2 SYGVNS. Based on the CDR3 plus reference TRBV25-1 and TRBJ1-1, the full variable domain is EADIYQTPRYLVIGTGKKITLECSQTMGHDKMYWYQQDPGMELHLIHYSYGVNSTEKGDLSSESTVSRIRTEHFPLTLESARPSHTSQYLCASSEVGSEAFFGQGTRLTVV.

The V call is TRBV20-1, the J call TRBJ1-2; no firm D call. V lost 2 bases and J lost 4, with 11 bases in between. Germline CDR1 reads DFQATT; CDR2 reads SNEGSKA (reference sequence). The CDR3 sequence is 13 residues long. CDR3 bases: TGCAGTGCTAGAACGGATTCCCCCTATGGCTACACCTTC. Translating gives CSARTDSPYGYTF.

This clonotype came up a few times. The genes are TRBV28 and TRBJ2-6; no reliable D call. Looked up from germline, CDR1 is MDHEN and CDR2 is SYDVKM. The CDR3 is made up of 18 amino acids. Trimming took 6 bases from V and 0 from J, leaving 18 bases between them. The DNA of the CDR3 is TGTGCCAGCAGAAGGGATATCCGGTATAGCTCTGGGGCCAACGTCCTGACTTTC. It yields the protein CASRRDIRYSSGANVLTF.

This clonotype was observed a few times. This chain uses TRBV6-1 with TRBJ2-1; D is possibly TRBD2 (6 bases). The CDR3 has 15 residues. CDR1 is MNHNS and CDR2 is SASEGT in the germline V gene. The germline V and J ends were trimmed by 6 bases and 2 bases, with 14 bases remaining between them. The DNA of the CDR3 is TGTGCCAGCAGGGCGGGGACCACCCCCTACAATGAGCAGTTCTTC. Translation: CASRAGTTPYNEQFF.

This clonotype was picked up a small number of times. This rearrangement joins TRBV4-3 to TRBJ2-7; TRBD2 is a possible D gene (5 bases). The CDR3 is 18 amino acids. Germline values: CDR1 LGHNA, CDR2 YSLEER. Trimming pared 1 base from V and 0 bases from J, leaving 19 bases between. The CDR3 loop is CASSQAGSRGVGSYEQYF. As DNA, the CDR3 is TGCGCCAGCAGCCAAGCGGGATCGAGAGGCGTGGGCTCCTACGAGCAGTACTTC.

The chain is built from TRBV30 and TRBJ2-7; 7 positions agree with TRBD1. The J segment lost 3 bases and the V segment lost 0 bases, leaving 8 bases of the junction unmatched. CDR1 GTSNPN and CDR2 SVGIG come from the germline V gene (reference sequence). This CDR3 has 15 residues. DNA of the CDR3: TGTGCCTGGAGTGTTGGACTTGGGACAGTCTACGAGCAGTACTTC. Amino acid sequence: CAWSVGLGTVYEQYF.

The CDR3 DNA is TGTGCCAGCAGTTGGGACACCCCGAACACCGGGGAGCTGTTTTTT. Translating gives CASSWDTPNTGELFF. The gene calls are TRBV6-2 or TRBV6-3 and TRBJ2-2, with D tentatively TRBD1 (6 bases). V lost 4 bases and J lost 0, with 9 bases in between. CDR3 size: 15 residues. Germline-derived CDR1 and CDR2 are MNHEY and SVGEGT.

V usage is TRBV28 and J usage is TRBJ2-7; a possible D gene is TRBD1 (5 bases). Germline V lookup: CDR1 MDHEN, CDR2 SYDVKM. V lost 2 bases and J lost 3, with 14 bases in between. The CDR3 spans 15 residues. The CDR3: CASSLQGLQLYEQYF. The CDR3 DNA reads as TGTGCCAGCAGTTTACAGGGTTTGCAACTCTACGAGCAGTACTTC.

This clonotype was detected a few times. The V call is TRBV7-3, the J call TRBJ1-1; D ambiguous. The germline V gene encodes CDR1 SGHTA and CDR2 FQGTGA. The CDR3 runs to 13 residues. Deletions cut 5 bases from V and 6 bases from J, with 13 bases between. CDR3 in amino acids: CASSPTQTAEAFF. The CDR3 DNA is TGTGCCAGCAGCCCCACGCAGACGGCTGAAGCTTTCTTT. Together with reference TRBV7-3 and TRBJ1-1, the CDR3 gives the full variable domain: GAGVSQTPSNKVTEKGKYVELRCDPISGHTALYWYRQSLGQGPEFLIYFQGTGAADDSGLPNDRFFAVRPEGSVSTLKIQRTERGDSAVYLCASSPTQTAEAFFGQGTRLTVV.